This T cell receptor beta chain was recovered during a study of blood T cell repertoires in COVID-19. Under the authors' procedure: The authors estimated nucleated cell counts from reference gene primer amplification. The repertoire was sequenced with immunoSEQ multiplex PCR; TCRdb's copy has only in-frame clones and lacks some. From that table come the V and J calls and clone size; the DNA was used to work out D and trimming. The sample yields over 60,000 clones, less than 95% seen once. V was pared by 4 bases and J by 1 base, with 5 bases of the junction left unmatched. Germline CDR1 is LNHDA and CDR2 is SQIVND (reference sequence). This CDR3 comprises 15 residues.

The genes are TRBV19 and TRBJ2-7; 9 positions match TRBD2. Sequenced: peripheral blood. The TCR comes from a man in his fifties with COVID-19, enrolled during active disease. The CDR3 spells CASSNGLAGSYEQYF. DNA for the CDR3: TGTGCCAGTAGTAACGGGCTAGCGGGATCCTACGAGCAGTACTTC.